This entry is about one TCR beta chain. Its antigen remains undetermined. No base-level quality is on record; no much larger clone is a single base apart. The collaborating institutions used their own protocols to collect whole blood in K2EDTA tubes. For TCRbeta analysis, collaborator samples were shipped as frozen whole blood, as isolated PBMCs, or as DNA extracted from either sample type. The data originate from a study of blood T cell repertoires in COVID-19 (dated by TCRdb to about 2020). For context, the study as a whole: The collaborator samples originated in the United States, Italy and Spain and spanned the acute and convalescent phases of COVID-19. The prospective study material was composed of cDNA or gDNA derived from T cells, B-cell-depleted T cells, or PBMCs. The dataset comprised deeply sampled blood TCRbeta repertoires from subjects exposed to, actively infected with, or recovered from COVID-19. The repertoires were released in a freely available public database intended as a resource for research on the immune response to SARS-CoV-2. The samples were drawn from the first 160 participants of the ongoing ImmuneRACE study and from some 1,300 subjects provided by 6 global collaborators. The sample metadata nearly always contained a de-identified subject ID, COVID-19 status, age in years and sex. Where HLA class I and class II types were available, the types were taken from metadata supplied by the sample provider, not from assay-based typing.

V gives up 2 bases and J gives up 7 bases, and the segment between their germline ends measures 15 bases. The cysteine opens and the phenylalanine closes a CDR3 of 15 amino acids. The DNA shown is the 45-base CDR3, in frame from base 1. In the germline V gene (reference sequence), CDR1 corresponds to LNHDA and CDR2 to SQIVND. The research as a whole found: The quantity of clinical and demographic metadata differed by source and by participant and was supplied without curation.

The immunoSEQ Assay, a bias-controlled multiplex PCR, was used to amplify TCRbeta CDR3 regions from genomic DNA. The original methods were these. Nucleated cell counts per sample were estimated from amplification of reference gene primers within the assay. To quantify the absolute abundance of each unique TCRbeta CDR3 rearrangement, sequence reads were collapsed and filtered. For each sample, productive Simpson clonality was calculated by taking the square root of Simpson's diversity index across productive rearrangements. TCRdb re-hosts the immuneACCESS table, in-frame sequences only. Its copies lack some clones; in the studies checked, an unresolved V gene accounts for under half of them, and the cause for the rest is not known. V and J calls and clone size are those listed in that table; D and trimming were worked out from the DNA. This sample gives tens of thousands of clones in total; around 90% of them show up just once. 16% of the sample goes to the ten largest clones.

The rearrangement combines TRBV19 with TRBJ2-1; the D region possibly corresponds to TRBD1 (5 bases align). The specimen sequenced was peripheral blood. This clonotype was obtained from a man of 80 years or more with acute or convalescent COVID-19. The bases are TGTGCCAGTAGTATATCTAGGGGTGGGGTAAATGAGCAGTTCTTC. It codes for CASSISRGGVNEQFF.